This T cell receptor beta chain stems from a study of T cells expressing NK-cell markers. One entry per CDR3 protein, without DNA, is what TCRdb gives after re-calling the 5' RACE reads. Its listing shows thousands of distinct CDR3 sequences. The germline gives CDR1 DFQATT, CDR2 SNEGSKA (reference sequence). CDR3 length: 15 residues. What was sequenced was blood T cells: a sorted CD56 or NKG2C T cell subset, CD4+ or CD8+ T cells, or bulk PBMC T cells (not recorded which). This TCR came from a man aged 18 to 30 in good health. V and J are TRBV20-1 and TRBJ2-1; the D gene TCRdb calls, TRBD1, cannot be checked with no DNA. The CDR3 protein is CSAQYRGQAYNEQFF.